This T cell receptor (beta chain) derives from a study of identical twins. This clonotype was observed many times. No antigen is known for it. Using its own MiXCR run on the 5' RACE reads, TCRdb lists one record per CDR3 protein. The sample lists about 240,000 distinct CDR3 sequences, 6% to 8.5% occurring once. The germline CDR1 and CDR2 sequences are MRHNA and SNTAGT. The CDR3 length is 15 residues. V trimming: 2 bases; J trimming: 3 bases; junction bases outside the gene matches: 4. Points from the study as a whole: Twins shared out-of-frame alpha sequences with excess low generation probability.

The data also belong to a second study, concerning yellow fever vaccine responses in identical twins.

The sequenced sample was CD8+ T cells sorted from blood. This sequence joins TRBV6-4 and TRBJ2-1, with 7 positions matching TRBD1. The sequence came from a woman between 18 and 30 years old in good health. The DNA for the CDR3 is TGTGCCAGCAGTGACCAGGGGACAGACTACAATGAGCAGTTCTTC. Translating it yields CASSDQGTDYNEQFF.